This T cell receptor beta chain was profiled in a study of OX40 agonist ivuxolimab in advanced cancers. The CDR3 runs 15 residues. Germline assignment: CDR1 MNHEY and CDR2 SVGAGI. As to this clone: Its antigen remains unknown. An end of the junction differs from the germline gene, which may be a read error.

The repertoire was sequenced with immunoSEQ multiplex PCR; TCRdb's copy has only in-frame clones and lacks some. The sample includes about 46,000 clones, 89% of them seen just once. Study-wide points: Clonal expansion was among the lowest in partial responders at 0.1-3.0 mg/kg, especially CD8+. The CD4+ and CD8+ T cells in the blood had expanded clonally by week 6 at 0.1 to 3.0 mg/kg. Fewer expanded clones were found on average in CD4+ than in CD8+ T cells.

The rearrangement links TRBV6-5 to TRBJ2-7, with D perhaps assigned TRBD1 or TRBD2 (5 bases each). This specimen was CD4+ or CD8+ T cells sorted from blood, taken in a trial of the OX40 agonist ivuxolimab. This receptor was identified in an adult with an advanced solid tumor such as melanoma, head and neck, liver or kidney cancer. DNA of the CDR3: TGTGCCAGCAGTCACTCCCGGGGCAGCTCCTACGAGCAGTACTTC. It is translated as CASSHSRGSSYEQYF.